The 26 T cell receptor beta chains in this list originate from one sample, sequenced in a study of blood T cells in healthy people across ages. A J-beta primer mix and a sample-barcoded 5' primer were used in a second PCR of roughly 7 to 12 cycles. TCRdb re-analysed the 5' RACE reads in MiXCR, keeping a single row per CDR3 protein. The table has hundreds of thousands of distinct CDR3 sequences, roughly 31% seen once. Sequencing was performed on blood. These receptor sequences come from an elderly woman in good health.

Points on this clonotype: A single base separates this from a much larger clone, so it may be a read error. This chain joins TRBV15 and TRBJ1-1; D is unclear. Germline V gene sequence: CDR1 LNHNV, CDR2 YYDKDF (reference sequence). The CDR3 length is 15 residues. The CDR3 is CAASRDGRWNTEAFF. The CDR3 DNA follows: TGTGCCGCCAGCAGAGATGGACGGTGGAACACTGAAGCTTTCTTT. The full variable domain, rest sourced from reference TRBV15 and TRBJ1-1, is DAMVIQNPRYQVTQFGKPVTLSCSQTLNHNVMYWYQQKSSQAPKLLFHYYDKDFNNEADTPDNFQSRRPNTSFCFLDIRSPGLGDTAMYLCAASRDGRWNTEAFFGQGTRLTVV.

This clonotype was observed a few times. V and J are TRBV7-2 and TRBJ1-6; D possibly corresponds to TRBD1 (5 bases). Germline CDR1 and CDR2: SGHTA and FQGNSA. With 1 base removed from V and 10 bases from J, the gap between germline ends came to 11 bases. The CDR3 runs 14 residues. CDR3 in amino acids: CASSLGTSPSPLHF. CDR3 nucleotide sequence: TGTGCCAGCAGCTTAGGGACATCCCCCTCACCCCTCCACTTT. Full variable domain (missing parts from reference TRBV7-2 and TRBJ1-6): GAGVSQSPSNKVTEKGKDVELRCDPISGHTALYWYRQSLGQGLEFLIYFQGNSAPDKSGLPSDRFSAERTGGSVSTLTIQRTQQEDSAVYLCASSLGTSPSPLHFGNGTRLTVT.

As for this clonotype: A much larger clone differs from this one at a single base, so this may be a read error. This chain links TRBV5-4 with TRBJ2-1; the match to TRBD1 covers 9 bases. This CDR3 spans 14 amino acids. Germline CDR1 reads SGHNT; CDR2 reads YYREEE (reference sequence). For the CDR3, the DNA is TGTGCCGGCAGTCGTCCCGGGACAGGGCCTGAGCAGTTCTTC. Residues: CAGSRPGTGPEQFF.

This clonotype came up a few times. The V and J genes are TRBV6-2 or TRBV6-3 and TRBJ2-5; no clear D gene. CDR1 and CDR2 from the germline V gene are MNHEY and SVGEGT. CDR3 length: 11 residues. With 7 bases removed from V and 5 bases from J, the gap between germline ends came to 8 bases. CDR3 nucleotide sequence: TGTGCCAGCACGGGTGGTGAGACCCAGTACTTC. It yields the protein CASTGGETQYF.

This clonotype occurred many times. The chain joins TRBV7-7 to TRBJ2-5, with 7 bases lining up with TRBD2. The V segment lost 5 bases and the J segment 5 bases; nucleotides outside the gene matches: 5. The CDR3 contains 13 residues. Germline V lookup: CDR1 SSHAT, CDR2 FNYEAQ (reference sequence). The CDR3 loop is CASSPVGGETQYF. The CDR3 region has the DNA TGTGCCAGCAGCCCGGTGGGGGGGGAGACCCAGTACTTC.

This clonotype was picked up many times. The rearrangement joins TRBV5-6 to TRBJ1-6; possible D gene TRBD1, 5 bases. The CDR3 is made up of 16 amino acids. V was cut by 5 bases and J by 7 bases, with 19 bases left in between. Germline V gene lookup returns CDR1 SGHDT and CDR2 YYEEEE. Here the CDR3 reads CASRGRFDGSNSPLHF. CDR3 nucleotide sequence: TGTGCCAGCAGGGGACGATTCGACGGCTCCAATTCACCCCTCCACTTT.

This clonotype was recorded a few times. Possible read error: a much larger clone is one base away. V is TRBV6-2 or TRBV6-3 and J is TRBJ2-4; a possible D gene is TRBD2 (7 bases). The CDR3 has 14 amino acids. The V end lost 6 bases, the J end lost 9 bases, and 18 bases lay between the germline ends. Germline CDR1 reads MNHEY; CDR2 reads SVGEGT. For the CDR3, the DNA is TGTGCCAGCAGGTACGTGGGGGGGCGGGTCATTCAGTACTTC. This sequence encodes CASRYVGGRVIQYF.

This clonotype was seen ten or more times. This may be a read error: a much more frequent sequence differs by one nucleotide. The chain joins TRBV5-1 to TRBJ2-7; 7 nucleotides agree with TRBD1. Trimming at V came to 4 bases and at J to 7 bases, leaving 14 bases not matched to a gene. The CDR3 has 15 amino acids. CDR1 is SGHRS and CDR2 is YFSETQ in the germline V gene. CDR3 sequence: CASSQTGAQNNEQYF. The CDR3 coding sequence is TGCGCCAGCAGCCAAACAGGGGCTCAAAACAATGAGCAGTACTTC.

This clonotype occurred many times. J is TRBJ2-7 and V is TRBV6-1; D tentatively reads TRBD1 or TRBD2 (5 bases each). CDR1 and CDR2 from the germline V gene are MNHNS and SASEGT. The CDR3 has 15 amino acids. V lost 0 bases to trimming and J lost 3 bases, with 12 bases between them. The CDR3 sequence is CASSEARGAGYEQYF. In nucleotides, the CDR3 is TGTGCCAGCAGTGAAGCGCGAGGGGCTGGCTACGAGCAGTACTTC.

On this clonotype: A much larger clone sits a single nucleotide away, making a read error possible. In this CDR3 the conserved last residue, phenylalanine or tryptophan, is missing, so a read error is likely. The genes are TRBV7-9 and TRBJ2-3; 7 bases agree with TRBD1. This CDR3 is built from 15 residues. From germline, CDR1 is SEHNR and CDR2 FQNEAQ (reference sequence). With V trimmed by 4 bases and J by 2 bases, 6 bases remained unmatched. The DNA of the CDR3 is TGTGCCAGCAGCTCCGGACAGGCGATCACAGATACGCAGTATGTT. This codes for CASSSGQAITDTQYV.

This clonotype was seen once. A clone one base away is much larger, so this may be a read error. The chain couples TRBV27 to TRBJ1-2, with 8 positions matching TRBD1. This CDR3 is 14 amino acids long. With V trimmed by 2 bases and J by 9 bases, 8 bases remained unmatched. CDR1 and CDR2 (germline): MNHEY, SMNVEV (reference sequence). CDR3 residues: CASSLTGGGLSYTF. The CDR3, as DNA: TGTGCCAGCAGTTTAACAGGGGGGGGATTAAGCTACACCTTC.

This clonotype has just a few counts. The V gene is TRBV7-2, the J gene TRBJ2-7; 10 nucleotides line up with TRBD1. The CDR3 sequence is 14 residues long. With V trimmed by 6 bases and J by 4 bases, 6 bases remained unmatched. The germline gives CDR1 SGHTA, CDR2 FQGNSA. In nucleotides, the CDR3 is TGTGCCAGCAGAACGTCGGACAGGGGGTACGAGCAGTACTTC. It yields the protein CASRTSDRGYEQYF.

This clonotype was picked up many times. V gene TRBV20-1 combines with J gene TRBJ2-1; no definite D call. CDR1 is DFQATT and CDR2 is SNEGSKA in the germline V gene (reference sequence). The germline V and J ends were trimmed by 2 bases and 5 bases, with 7 bases remaining between them. The CDR3 is 12 amino acids. The DNA of the CDR3 is TGCAGTGCTAGACTGCCACACAATGAGCAGTTCTTC. Translating it yields CSARLPHNEQFF.

This clonotype came up many times. V is TRBV11-2 and J is TRBJ2-3, with D uncertain. The CDR3 has 15 residues. The germline V gene encodes CDR1 SGHAT and CDR2 FQNNGV. V lost 1 base and J 0 bases, leaving 8 bases between the germline ends. The CDR3, as DNA: TGTGCCAGCAGCTTAGGAGTGGTTAGCACAGATACGCAGTATTTT. Its protein product is CASSLGVVSTDTQYF.

This clonotype was recorded many times. The V gene is TRBV5-1, the J gene TRBJ2-7; the match to TRBD1 covers 7 bases. Germline V gives CDR1 SGHRS, CDR2 YFSETQ. The CDR3 covers 14 residues. Unmatched junction bases numbered 3, after V lost 1 base and J lost 2 bases. The chain's CDR3 is CASSLYRGTYEQYF. CDR3 DNA sequence: TGCGCCAGCAGCTTGTACAGGGGTACCTACGAGCAGTACTTC. Combining the CDR3 with reference TRBV5-1 and TRBJ2-7 gives the whole variable domain KAGVTQTPRYLIKTRGQQVTLSCSPISGHRSVSWYQQTPGQGLQFLFEYFSETQRNKGNFPGRFSGRQFSNSRSEMNVSTLELGDSALYLCASSLYRGTYEQYFGPGTRLTVT.

As to this clonotype: A much larger clonotype is one base distant, so this may be a read error. This chain uses TRBV4-1 with TRBJ2-7; D tentatively fits TRBD1 or TRBD2 (5 bases each). V lost 0 bases and J 2 bases, leaving 11 bases between the germline ends. Germline CDR1 MGHRA, CDR2 YSYEKL. This CDR3 region has 15 residues. CDR3 sequence (DNA): TGCGCCAGCAGCCAAGAGGGACGGGGTCCCTACGAGCAGTACTTC. Protein: CASSQEGRGPYEQYF.

This clonotype was detected only a few times. The chain joins TRBV28 to TRBJ1-4; D is possibly TRBD1 (6 bases). This CDR3 has 14 amino acids. V dropped 8 bases and J dropped 7 bases, with 17 bases sitting between them. Germline assignment: CDR1 MDHEN and CDR2 SYDVKM. This chain's CDR3 is CASRGGAHGEKLFF. The CDR3 coding sequence is TGTGCCAGCCGGGGGGGGGCTCACGGTGAAAAACTGTTTTTT. The variable domain in full, completed from reference TRBV28 and TRBJ1-4, reads DVKVTQSSRYLVKRTGEKVFLECVQDMDHENMFWYRQDPGLGLRLIYFSYDVKMKEKGDIPEGYSVSREKKERFSLILESASTNQTSMYLCASRGGAHGEKLFFGSGTQLSVL.

This clonotype was observed a handful of times. The gene calls are TRBV5-1 and TRBJ1-2, with 9 bases that match TRBD1. The CDR3 length is 17 residues. Germline V lookup: CDR1 SGHRS, CDR2 YFSETQ. Germline trimming cut 4 bases from V and 4 bases from J; bases unmatched to any gene: 14. CDR3 nucleotides: TGCGCCAGCAGCCACACCGGGACAGGGATTCGTGCCTATGGCTACACCTTC. Translation: CASSHTGTGIRAYGYTF. Variable domain in full (rest from reference TRBV5-1 and TRBJ1-2): KAGVTQTPRYLIKTRGQQVTLSCSPISGHRSVSWYQQTPGQGLQFLFEYFSETQRNKGNFPGRFSGRQFSNSRSEMNVSTLELGDSALYLCASSHTGTGIRAYGYTFGSGTRLTVV.

The CDR3 here is CASRQTGDGTEAFF. CDR3 nucleotides: TGTGCCAGCAGGCAGACAGGGGACGGCACTGAAGCTTTCTTT. The chain recombines TRBV3-1 with TRBJ1-1; 8 nucleotides align to TRBD1. The CDR3 totals 14 residues. Trimming took 6 bases from V and 4 from J; bases not matched to a gene: 7. The germline V gene has CDR1 LGHDT and CDR2 YNNKEL (reference sequence).

This clonotype was seen ten or more times. The chain has TRBV27 and TRBJ2-6, with 7 nucleotides matching TRBD1. The CDR3 sequence is 18 residues long. With 0 bases clipped from V and 0 bases from J, the junction kept 5 bases outside the gene matches. Germline loops: CDR1 MNHEY, CDR2 SMNVEV (reference sequence). CDR3 nucleotides: TGTGCCAGCAGTTTATCGGGACAGCGTGACTCTGGGGCCAACGTCCTGACTTTC. Residues: CASSLSGQRDSGANVLTF.

The chain is built from TRBV30 and TRBJ2-7; a possible D gene is TRBD1 (6 bases). The germline CDR1 and CDR2 sequences are GTSNPN and SVGIG (reference sequence). This CDR3 is 14 amino acids long. Between the trimmed V and J ends, which lost 3 bases and 0 bases, there was a span of 12 bases. CDR3 nucleotide sequence: TGTGCCTGGAGGGGGGACACAATCTCCTACGAGCAGTACTTC. It yields the protein CAWRGDTISYEQYF.

There are many counts of this clonotype. This sequence joins TRBV7-2 and TRBJ2-7; a possible D gene is TRBD1 (5 bases). Germline assignment: CDR1 SGHTA and CDR2 FQGNSA. Trimming pared 3 bases from V and 4 bases from J, leaving 13 bases between. The CDR3 loop spans 14 amino acids. The chain's CDR3 is CASSLGRVSYEQYF. CDR3 nucleotide sequence: TGTGCCAGCAGCTTGGGCAGGGTATCGTACGAGCAGTACTTC.

This clonotype showed up many times. This sequence joins TRBV7-2 and TRBJ2-3, with D possibly being TRBD2 (6 bases). The CDR3 spans 15 residues. Trimming pared 7 bases from V and 4 bases from J, leaving 18 bases between. CDR1 SGHTA and CDR2 FQGNSA come from the germline V gene. The CDR3 protein is CASTRGVAAADTQYF. CDR3 sequence (DNA): TGTGCCAGCACTCGCGGGGTAGCGGCGGCAGATACGCAGTATTTT.

Comments on this clonotype: Just one base apart from a much larger clone, this may be a read error. The V and J genes are TRBV18 and TRBJ2-5; possibly TRBD1 or TRBD2 for D (7 bases each). Germline values: CDR1 KGHSH, CDR2 LQKENI. The CDR3 is made up of 13 amino acids. V shed 8 bases and J shed 5 bases, with 15 bases lying between them. The CDR3 spells CASPAGQRETQYF. The CDR3 nucleotides read TGTGCCAGCCCAGCGGGACAGAGGGAGACCCAGTACTTC.

The table lists this clonotype with a few counts. The rearrangement joins TRBV30 to TRBJ2-3; D remains unclear. This CDR3 is built from 17 residues. Germline values: CDR1 GTSNPN, CDR2 SVGIG (reference sequence). V lost 0 bases and J 6 bases, leaving 22 bases between the germline ends. The CDR3 bases are TGTGCCTGGAGTGTAATGGGTGGCGGTGGGCTCACGGATACGCAGTATTTT. Protein sequence: CAWSVMGGGGLTDTQYF.

This clonotype was recorded many times. The V gene is TRBV20-1, the J gene TRBJ2-5, with a possible D match to TRBD1 (8 bases). This CDR3 contains 11 residues. The germline V and J ends were trimmed by 5 bases and 11 bases, with 15 bases remaining between them. Germline CDR1 and CDR2: DFQATT and SNEGSKA (reference sequence). In DNA form, the CDR3 reads TGCAGTGCTGGCGGACAGGGAGGGCAGTACTTC. It translates to CSAGGQGGQYF.